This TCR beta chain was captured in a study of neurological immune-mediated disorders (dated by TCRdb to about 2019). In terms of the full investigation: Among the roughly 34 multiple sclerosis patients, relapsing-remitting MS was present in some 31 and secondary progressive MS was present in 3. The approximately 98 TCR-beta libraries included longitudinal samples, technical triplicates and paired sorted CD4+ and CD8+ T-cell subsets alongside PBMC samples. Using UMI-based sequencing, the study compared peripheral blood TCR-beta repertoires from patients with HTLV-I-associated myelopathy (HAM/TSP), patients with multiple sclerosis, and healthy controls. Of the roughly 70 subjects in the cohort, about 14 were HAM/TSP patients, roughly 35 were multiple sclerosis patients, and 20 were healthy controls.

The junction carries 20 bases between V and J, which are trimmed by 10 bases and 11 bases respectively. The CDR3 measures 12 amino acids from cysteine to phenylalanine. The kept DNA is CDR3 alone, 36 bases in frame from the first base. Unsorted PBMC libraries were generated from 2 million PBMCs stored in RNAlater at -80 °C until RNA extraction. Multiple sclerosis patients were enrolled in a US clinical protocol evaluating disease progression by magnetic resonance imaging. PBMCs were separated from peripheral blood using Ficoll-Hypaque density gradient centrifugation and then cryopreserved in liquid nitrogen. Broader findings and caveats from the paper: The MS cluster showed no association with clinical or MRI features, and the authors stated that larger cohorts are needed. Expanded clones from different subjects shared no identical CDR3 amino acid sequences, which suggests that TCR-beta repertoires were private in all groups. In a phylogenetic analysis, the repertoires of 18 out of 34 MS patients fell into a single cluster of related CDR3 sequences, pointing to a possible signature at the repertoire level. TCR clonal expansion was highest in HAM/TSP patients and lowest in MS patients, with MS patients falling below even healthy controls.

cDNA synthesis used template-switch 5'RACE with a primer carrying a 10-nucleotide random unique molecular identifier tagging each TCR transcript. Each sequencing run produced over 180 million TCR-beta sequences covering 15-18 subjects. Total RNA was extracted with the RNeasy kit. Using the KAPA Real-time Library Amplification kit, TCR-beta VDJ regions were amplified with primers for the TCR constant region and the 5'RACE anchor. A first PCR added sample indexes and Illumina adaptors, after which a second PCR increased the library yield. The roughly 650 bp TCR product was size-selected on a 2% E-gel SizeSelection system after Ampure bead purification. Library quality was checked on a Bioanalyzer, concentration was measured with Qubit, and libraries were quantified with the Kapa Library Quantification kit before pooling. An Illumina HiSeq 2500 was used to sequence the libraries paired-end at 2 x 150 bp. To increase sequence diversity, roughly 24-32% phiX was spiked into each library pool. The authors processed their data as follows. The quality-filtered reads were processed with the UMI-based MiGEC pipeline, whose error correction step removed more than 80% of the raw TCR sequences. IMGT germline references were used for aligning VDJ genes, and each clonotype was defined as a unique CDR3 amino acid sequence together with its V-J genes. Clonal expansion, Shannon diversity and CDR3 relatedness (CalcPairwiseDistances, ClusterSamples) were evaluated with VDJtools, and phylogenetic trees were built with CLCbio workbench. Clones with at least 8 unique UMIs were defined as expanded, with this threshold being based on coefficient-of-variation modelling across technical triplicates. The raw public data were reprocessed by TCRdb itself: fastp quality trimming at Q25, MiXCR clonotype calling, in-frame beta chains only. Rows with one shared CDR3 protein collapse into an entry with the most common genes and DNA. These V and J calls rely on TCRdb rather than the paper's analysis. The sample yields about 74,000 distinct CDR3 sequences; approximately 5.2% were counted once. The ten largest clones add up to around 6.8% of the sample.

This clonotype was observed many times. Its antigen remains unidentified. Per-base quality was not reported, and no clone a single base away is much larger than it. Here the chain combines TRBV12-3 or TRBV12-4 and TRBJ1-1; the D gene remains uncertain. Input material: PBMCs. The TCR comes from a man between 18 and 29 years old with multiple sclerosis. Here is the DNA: TGTGCCACCTGGACGGGCTCCAGAAGGGCTTTCTTT. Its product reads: CATWTGSRRAFF.